The 11 T cell receptor beta chains below all came from one sample that was sequenced in a study of T cells in Graves' hyperthyroidism and ophthalmopathy. RNA transcripts served as the template for amplifying TCR beta CDR3 regions. The HTBI primer set served for first-round RT-PCR of the TCR CDR3. TCRdb fed the multiplex PCR reads into MiXCR, producing one record per CDR3 protein. The sample comprises under 250,000 distinct CDR3 sequences, roughly 22% of which are singletons, and 35% to 40% rests with the top ten. The sample comprised blood. The origin of the receptors is a woman aged 40 to 50 with Graves' ophthalmopathy.

This clonotype was recorded at least ten times. J is TRBJ1-5 and V is TRBV6-1; 7 nucleotides align to TRBD1. The CDR3 has 14 amino acids. Germline CDR1 reads MNHNS; CDR2 reads SASEGT. J gave up 4 bases and V 4 bases, and 4 bases lay outside the gene matches. The CDR3 protein is CASSAQGLNQPQHF. The CDR3 nucleotides are TGTGCCAGCAGTGCACAGGGGCTTAATCAGCCCCAGCATTTT.

This sequence joins TRBV6-5 and TRBJ1-3; D might be TRBD1 (5 bases). CDR3 length: 15 amino acids. The V gene lost 0 bases and the J gene lost 7 bases, with 13 bases spanning the gap. Germline CDR1 is MNHEY and CDR2 is SVGAGI. CDR3 region: CASSYSGGAGNTIYF. The CDR3 DNA follows: TGTGCCAGCAGTTACTCGGGCGGGGCAGGGAACACCATATATTTT.

This clonotype was observed at least ten times. This chain uses TRBV20-1 with TRBJ2-7; no definite D call. CDR1 and CDR2 from the germline V gene are DFQATT and SNEGSKA (reference sequence). The CDR3 contains 15 residues. V was cut by 1 base and J by 0 bases, with 13 bases left in between. CDR3 in DNA: TGCAGTGCTAGAGTTCCTACGCCCAGCTCCTACGAGCAGTACTTC. Protein sequence: CSARVPTPSSYEQYF.

This clonotype appeared many times. The J gene is TRBJ1-1, the V gene TRBV6-2 or TRBV6-3; TRBD1 agrees at 12 bases. Germline V gene sequence: CDR1 MNHEY, CDR2 SVGEGT. V shed 5 bases, J shed 1 base, and the junction held 2 bases outside the gene matches. The CDR3 is 15 amino acids. In nucleotides, the CDR3 is TGTGCCAGCAGTGGGACAGGGGGCTCGAACACTGAAGCTTTCTTT. Translated: CASSGTGGSNTEAFF.

This clonotype came up many times. The chain carries TRBV11-2 and TRBJ1-5; 7 bases fit TRBD1. The trim removed 4 bases at V and 1 base at J, leaving 1 base unmatched. The germline V gene encodes CDR1 SGHAT and CDR2 FQNNGV. This CDR3 comprises 14 residues. CDR3 sequence: CASSSTGSNQPQHF. The CDR3, as DNA: TGTGCCAGCAGCTCGACAGGGAGCAATCAGCCCCAGCATTTT. Together with reference TRBV11-2 and TRBJ1-5, the CDR3 gives the full variable domain: EAGVAQSPRYKIIEKRQSVAFWCNPISGHATLYWYQQILGQGPKLLIQFQNNGVVDDSQLPKDRFSAERLKGVDSTLKIQPAKLEDSAVYLCASSSTGSNQPQHFGDGTRLSIL.

This clonotype came up a few times. The rearrangement uses TRBV18 and TRBJ2-7, with 9 bases matching TRBD2. The CDR3 has 19 residues. The germline V gene encodes CDR1 KGHSH and CDR2 LQKENI. V trimming: 3 bases; J trimming: 4 bases; junction bases outside the gene matches: 19. The CDR3 DNA reads as TGTGCCAGCTCACCCCCGGATTACAGGGCGGGTAGCGGGAGTTACGAGCAGTACTTC. Translated: CASSPPDYRAGSGSYEQYF.

This clonotype was observed at least ten times. The chain recombines TRBV27 with TRBJ1-5; 10 positions agree with TRBD1. Germline-derived CDR1 and CDR2 are MNHEY and SMNVEV (reference sequence). Trimming at V came to 6 bases and at J to 2 bases, leaving 10 bases not matched to a gene. CDR3 length equals 17 residues. DNA of the CDR3: TGTGCCAGCAGCGCGGGACAGGGGAGCGGGGGCAATCAGCCCCAGCATTTT. Protein sequence: CASSAGQGSGGNQPQHF.

The genes are TRBV30 and TRBJ2-7; D not resolved. The CDR3 consists of 11 residues. Trimming pared 2 bases from V and 7 bases from J, leaving 9 bases between. The germline V gene encodes CDR1 GTSNPN and CDR2 SVGIG (reference sequence). The CDR3 here is CAWSMGGEQYF. The DNA of the CDR3 is TGTGCCTGGAGTATGGGTGGAGAGCAGTACTTC.

This clonotype was counted many times. Here the CDR3 reads CASSLDRGQYF. DNA of the CDR3: TGTGCCAGCAGCTTAGACAGGGGGCAGTACTTC. The J gene is TRBJ2-7, the V gene TRBV7-9; 7 positions agree with TRBD1. The CDR3 contains 11 residues. The junction had 0 bases not matched to a gene; V was cut back by 1 base and J by 9 bases. In germline, CDR1 is SEHNR, CDR2 FQNEAQ (reference sequence).

This sequence joins TRBV12-3 or TRBV12-4 and TRBJ2-5; 9 bases align to TRBD1. The J segment lost 5 bases and the V segment lost 7 bases, leaving 17 bases of the junction unmatched. The CDR3 is 17 residues long. CDR3 DNA: TGTGCCAGCACTCCCAGCACCGGGGACAGGGTGGCGGAGACCCAGTACTTC. This encodes CASTPSTGDRVAETQYF.

In this sample, this clonotype turned up many times. The rearrangement joins TRBV28 to TRBJ2-7, with 8 bases that match TRBD2. Trimming removed 7 bases from V and 1 base from J; junction bases left unmatched: 6. Germline loops: CDR1 MDHEN, CDR2 SYDVKM. The CDR3 has 14 amino acids. The CDR3 region has the DNA TGTGCCAGCAATCCACTAGCGGAGTCCTACGAGCAGTACTTC. This codes for CASNPLAESYEQYF.